This T cell receptor beta chain was captured in a study of shared clonotypes between healthy human individuals. Produced via immunoSEQ multiplex PCR; TCRdb's table is partial and in-frame only. The sample contains approximately 720,000 clones, about three quarters of which appear only once. V dropped 5 bases and J dropped 6 bases, with 18 bases sitting between them. This CDR3 contains 15 residues. The germline gives CDR1 MDHEN, CDR2 SYDVKM. The material sequenced was memory CD4+ T cells sorted from blood. Subset of the sample: CD45RA-negative fraction. The TCR comes from a woman in her 30s in good health. The V gene is TRBV28, the J gene TRBJ2-3, with D possibly being TRBD1 (6 bases). The DNA of the CDR3 is TGTGCCAGCAGTCTGGACAGCTGGATAGGGGATACGCAGTATTTT. Translation: CASSLDSWIGDTQYF. The whole variable domain, filled in from reference TRBV28 and TRBJ2-3, reads DVKVTQSSRYLVKRTGEKVFLECVQDMDHENMFWYRQDPGLGLRLIYFSYDVKMKEKGDIPEGYSVSREKKERFSLILESASTNQTSMYLCASSLDSWIGDTQYFGPGTRLTVL.